The 25 T cell receptor beta chains in this list originate from one sample, sequenced in a study of neurological immune-mediated disorders. TCRdb re-analysed the 5' RACE reads in MiXCR, keeping a single row per CDR3 protein. The sample holds roughly 66,000 distinct CDR3 sequences; about 5% are singletons and the top ten take about 2%. Sequencing was done on a sample of PBMCs. Every receptor here comes from a woman aged 70-85 years with multiple sclerosis.

This clonotype was observed many times. The chain carries TRBV29-1 and TRBJ2-5, with 14 bases lining up with TRBD2. Germline CDR1 and CDR2: SQVTM and ANQGSEA. V trimming: 5 bases; J trimming: 4 bases; junction bases outside the gene matches: 3. This CDR3 is built from 14 residues. The CDR3 coding sequence is TGCAGCGTTCTCGGACTAGCGGGAGGAGAGACCCAGTACTTC. This encodes CSVLGLAGGETQYF.

This clonotype occurred many times. The V and J genes are TRBV27 and TRBJ1-1; 10 bases align to TRBD1. The J segment lost 5 bases and the V segment lost 6 bases, leaving 3 bases of the junction unmatched. Germline loops: CDR1 MNHEY, CDR2 SMNVEV (reference sequence). The CDR3 length is 13 residues. The CDR3 nucleotides read TGTGCCAGCAGGGGACAGGGGTGGACTGAAGCTTTCTTT. Its translation is CASRGQGWTEAFF.

The table lists this clonotype with many counts. The CDR3 bases are TGTGCCAGCTCACCCGGCGGCCTGATGGAAGGCTACACCTTC. Translating it yields CASSPGGLMEGYTF. The chain uses TRBV18 and TRBJ1-2, with D unresolved. Germline V CDR1 and CDR2: KGHSH, LQKENI. The ends were cut back, 3 bases at V and 8 bases at J, with 16 bases in the middle. CDR3 length: 14 amino acids.

This clonotype was found many times. CDR3 coding DNA: TGTGCCAGCAGTTTACGGGGAACTACCGGGGAGCTGTTTTTT. Protein sequence: CASSLRGTTGELFF. The chain couples TRBV12-3 or TRBV12-4 to TRBJ2-2, with D tentatively TRBD2 (5 bases). This CDR3 region has 14 residues. Trimming took off 2 bases at V and 5 bases at J, with 9 bases between the two ends.

This clonotype was counted at least ten times. The rearrangement links TRBV7-2 to TRBJ2-7; D is perhaps TRBD1 (5 bases). The CDR3 spans 12 residues. Germline lookup yields CDR1 SGHTA and CDR2 FQGNSA. Trimming removed 5 bases at V and 4 bases at J, with 9 bases between. The chain's CDR3 is CASSPPGYEQYF. The CDR3 DNA is TGTGCCAGCAGCCCACCAGGGTACGAGCAGTACTTC.

Notes on this clonotype: This may arise from a read error, as a much more abundant clone is one base away. The V gene is TRBV5-1, the J gene TRBJ2-3, with D perhaps TRBD1 (6 bases). CDR3 length: 20 amino acids. Germline values: CDR1 SGHRS, CDR2 YFSETQ. The CDR3 region is CASSLIGASGYRWETGTQYF. Here the CDR3 DNA reads TGCGCCAGCAGCTTGATAGGGGCCTCCGGTTATAGGTGGGAGACAGGTACGCAGTATTTT.

This clonotype was picked up a small number of times. This may come from a read error, since a much larger clone is one base off. The CDR3 here is CSEKQWDNSPLHF. The CDR3 bases are TGCAGTGAAAAACAGTGGGATAATTCACCCCTCCACTTT. The rearrangement links TRBV20-1 to TRBJ1-6; unclear D gene. Trimming took 7 bases from V and 5 from J, leaving 12 bases between them. This CDR3 is 13 amino acids long. CDR1 DFQATT and CDR2 SNEGSKA come from the germline V gene (reference sequence).

This clonotype was detected many times. The chain combines TRBV5-1 with TRBJ1-1; TRBD1 matches 7 bases. V was clipped by 0 bases and J by 0 bases; unmatched bases: 5. Germline CDR1 SGHRS, CDR2 YFSETQ. The CDR3 covers 16 residues. The CDR3 here is CASSLDRGQVNTEAFF. As DNA, the CDR3 is TGCGCCAGCAGCTTGGACAGGGGACAAGTGAACACTGAAGCTTTCTTT.

The V call is TRBV7-2, the J call TRBJ2-7; TRBD1 matches at 7 bases. Germline CDR1 reads SGHTA; CDR2 reads FQGNSA. The CDR3 runs 13 residues. Trimming at V came to 6 bases and at J to 9 bases, leaving 11 bases not matched to a gene. CDR3 DNA sequence: TGTGCCAGCAGGGGACAGCTACACAGCGGGCAGTACTTC. Its translation: CASRGQLHSGQYF.

There are many counts of this clonotype. This chain connects TRBV10-3 to TRBJ2-1, with TRBD2 identical over 8 bases. Trimming took 0 bases from V and 0 from J; bases not matched to a gene: 1. Germline lookup yields CDR1 ENHRY and CDR2 SYGVKD. This CDR3 is built from 16 residues. CDR3 residues: CAISESSGDSYNEQFF. The DNA for the CDR3 is TGTGCCATCAGTGAGTCTAGCGGGGACTCCTACAATGAGCAGTTCTTC.

This clonotype was detected ten times or more. This chain connects TRBV18 to TRBJ2-7; D not resolved. Deletions cut 0 bases from V and 3 bases from J, with 9 bases between. This CDR3 comprises 14 residues. Germline loops: CDR1 KGHSH, CDR2 LQKENI. CDR3 in DNA: TGTGCCAGCTCACCACCGGTTGCAAACTACGAGCAGTACTTC. Its protein product is CASSPPVANYEQYF.

This clonotype was counted at least ten times. The rearrangement joins TRBV20-1 to TRBJ1-5; 9 bases match TRBD1. The CDR3 length is 17 residues. Germline V gives CDR1 DFQATT, CDR2 SNEGSKA (reference sequence). Trimming at V came to 3 bases and at J to 4 bases, leaving 13 bases not matched to a gene. The chain's CDR3 is CSASNTGGYGSNQPQHF. CDR3 DNA sequence: TGCAGTGCTAGCAACACAGGGGGCTACGGGTCTAATCAGCCCCAGCATTTT.

This clonotype was picked up many times. This chain uses TRBV7-2 with TRBJ1-2; weak D call: TRBD1 (5 bases). Germline V gene data show CDR1 as SGHTA and CDR2 as FQGNSA. The ends were cut back, 4 bases at V and 6 bases at J, with 21 bases in the middle. The CDR3 has 16 residues. The chain's CDR3 is CASSYGLGGNLDGYTF. In DNA form, the CDR3 reads TGTGCCAGCAGCTACGGGCTGGGGGGTAATCTGGATGGCTACACCTTC.

This clonotype showed up many times. The rearrangement joins TRBV29-1 to TRBJ1-1, with D possibly being TRBD1 (5 bases). The germline gives CDR1 SQVTM, CDR2 ANQGSEA. Deletions cut 5 bases from V and 1 base from J, with 11 bases between. This CDR3 has 13 amino acids. The CDR3 DNA reads TGCAGCGTTTATCGGGGGAAGAACACTGAAGCTTTCTTT. Its protein is CSVYRGKNTEAFF. The full variable domain, its missing parts supplied by reference TRBV29-1 and TRBJ1-1, is SAVISQKPSRDICQRGTSLTIQCQVDSQVTMMFWYRQQPGQSLTLIATANQGSEATYESGFVIDKFPISRPNLTFSTLTVSNMSPEDSSIYLCSVYRGKNTEAFFGQGTRLTVV.

This clonotype was counted at least ten times. Here the CDR3 reads CASSQVGTGELFF. DNA of the CDR3: TGTGCCAGCAGCCAAGTGGGGACCGGGGAGCTGTTTTTT. The genes are TRBV3-1 and TRBJ2-2; D is unresolved. The V and J ends lost 1 base and 5 bases respectively, with 5 bases between them. The CDR3 sequence is 13 residues long. Per germline, CDR1 LGHDT and CDR2 YNNKEL (reference sequence). The full variable domain, in which reference TRBV3-1 and TRBJ2-2 provide the parts outside the CDR3, is DTAVSQTPKYLVTQMGNDKSIKCEQNLGHDTMYWYKQDSKKFLKIMFSYNNKELIINETVPNRFSPKSPDKAHLNLHINSLELGDSAVYFCASSQVGTGELFFGEGSRLTVL.

J is TRBJ2-2 and V is TRBV7-7, with TRBD2 matching 14 bases. The V segment lost 5 bases and the J segment 5 bases; nucleotides outside the gene matches: 13. Germline loops: CDR1 SSHAT, CDR2 FNYEAQ (reference sequence). The CDR3 extends over 19 amino acids. This CDR3 is CASSPTTSGRALWTGELFF. For the CDR3, the DNA is TGTGCCAGCAGCCCCACGACTAGCGGGAGGGCCCTCTGGACCGGGGAGCTGTTTTTT.

This clonotype came up a few times. The V gene is TRBV21-1, the J gene TRBJ2-7; the DNA was not compared with TRBD1, the D call given in the table. TRBV21-1 has pseudogene status. This CDR3 spans 14 amino acids. CDR3 sequence: CASSKVTGKYEQYF. The CDR3 nucleotides are TGTGCCAGCAGCAAAGTAACAGGGAAGTACGAGCAGTACTTC.

This clonotype appeared many times. This chain joins TRBV27 and TRBJ2-7; TRBD1 agrees at 11 bases. Germline values: CDR1 MNHEY, CDR2 SMNVEV (reference sequence). This CDR3 region has 17 residues. V dropped 3 bases and J dropped 0; count of bases not matched to a gene: 7. CDR3 loop: CASSLSRGQGASYEQYF. The DNA for the CDR3 is TGTGCCAGCAGTTTGAGTAGAGGACAGGGGGCCTCCTACGAGCAGTACTTC.

This clonotype was picked up many times. The rearrangement uses TRBV5-1 and TRBJ2-1; no firm D call. Per germline, CDR1 SGHRS and CDR2 YFSETQ. Trimming took off 4 bases at V and 7 bases at J, with 6 bases between the two ends. This CDR3 spans 11 amino acids. The CDR3 loop is CASSHGNEQFF. CDR3 nucleotides: TGCGCCAGCAGCCATGGAAATGAGCAGTTCTTC.

This chain connects TRBV29-1 to TRBJ2-2, with no clear D. Trimming removed 5 bases from V and 2 bases from J, with 6 bases in between. Germline V CDR1 and CDR2: SQVTM, ANQGSEA. The CDR3 contains 12 residues. CDR3 DNA: TGCAGCGTTTGTCTAAACACCGGGGAGCTGTTTTTT. It encodes CSVCLNTGELFF.

The sample holds many counts of this clonotype. This sequence joins TRBV5-1 and TRBJ1-6; weak D call: TRBD1 (5 bases). Per germline, CDR1 SGHRS and CDR2 YFSETQ. The V end was cut by 0 bases, the J end by 10 bases, with 14 bases between. The CDR3 has 15 residues. Here the CDR3 DNA reads TGCGCCAGCAGCTTGGTCGCAGGGTGGGAGTCACCCCTCCACTTT. Protein sequence: CASSLVAGWESPLHF.

At least ten counts were recorded for this clonotype. The rearrangement links TRBV7-2 to TRBJ2-5, with 7 bases matching TRBD1. Germline V gene lookup returns CDR1 SGHTA and CDR2 FQGNSA. The CDR3 is made up of 16 amino acids. Trimming took 2 bases from V and 9 from J; bases not matched to a gene: 15. This CDR3 is CASSLNQGVRVVPQYF. CDR3 DNA: TGTGCCAGCAGCTTAAATCAGGGGGTGAGGGTAGTGCCCCAGTACTTC.

In its sample, this clonotype was seen a few times. The chain uses TRBV4-3 and TRBJ2-1; 7 bases are shared with TRBD2. CDR1 is LGHNA, CDR2 YSLEER, per germline. This CDR3 has 16 residues. Trimming took 0 bases from V and 2 from J; bases not matched to a gene: 4. This CDR3 is CASSQDWAGAYNEQFF. The CDR3 nucleotides are TGCGCCAGCAGCCAAGATTGGGCGGGAGCCTACAATGAGCAGTTCTTC.

There are many counts of this clonotype. The V and J genes are TRBV6-2 or TRBV6-3 and TRBJ2-7; 11 nucleotides match TRBD2. J lost 4 bases, V lost 3 bases, and 5 bases had no gene match. CDR1 and CDR2 from the germline V gene are MNHEY and SVGEGT. The CDR3 is 15 residues long. In DNA, the CDR3 is TGTGCCAGCAGTTATATGGGACTAGCGGCATACGAGCAGTACTTC. Its protein is CASSYMGLAAYEQYF.

This clonotype was found a few times. This chain connects TRBV7-6 to TRBJ2-2, with D possibly TRBD2 on 5 matching bases. Trimming left V 2 bases short and J 0 bases short, with 10 bases between. The CDR3 covers 16 residues. CDR1 is SGHVS, CDR2 FNYEAQ, per germline. This CDR3 reads CASSLTPGSNTGELFF. The CDR3 DNA reads as TGTGCCAGCAGCTTAACTCCGGGGTCGAACACCGGGGAGCTGTTTTTT.